Included here is one TCR beta chain sequence, with context. Its antigen remains unknown. These data belong to a study of T cell responses to AZD1222 COVID-19 vaccine. Findings and caveats of the study: Variant regions that are unmutated are reportedly the target of nearly half of spike-specific TCRs. White British ancestry dominated among donors, who included more females, and clonal diversity was possibly underestimated.

This table comes from immunoSEQ multiplex PCR, and its TCRdb copy is limited to in-frame clones, with some not included. The table shows 70,000 to 90,000 clones, with approximately 85% occurring only once. The ends lost 6 bases at V and 3 bases at J; junction bases unmatched: 8. Germline loops: CDR1 SGHTA, CDR2 FQGNSA. The CDR3 totals 16 residues. V is TRBV7-2 and J is TRBJ1-6, with TRBD1 matching 7 bases. This clonotype originated in an adult who received the AZD1222 COVID-19 vaccine. The starting material was peripheral blood, obtained 28 days after the second AZD1222 dose. The CDR3: CASSFRQGIYNSPLHF. For the CDR3, the DNA is TGTGCCAGCAGTTTCAGACAGGGTATCTATAATTCACCCCTCCACTTT.